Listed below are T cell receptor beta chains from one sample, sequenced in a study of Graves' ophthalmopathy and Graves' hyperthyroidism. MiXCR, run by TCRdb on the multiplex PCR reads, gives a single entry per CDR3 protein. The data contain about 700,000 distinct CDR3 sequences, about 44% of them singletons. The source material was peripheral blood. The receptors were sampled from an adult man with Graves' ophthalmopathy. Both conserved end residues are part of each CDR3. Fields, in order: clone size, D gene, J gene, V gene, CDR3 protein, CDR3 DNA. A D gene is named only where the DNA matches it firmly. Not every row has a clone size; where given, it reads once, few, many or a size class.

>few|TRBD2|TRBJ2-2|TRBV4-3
CASSHGLAGRTGELFF
TGCGCCAGCAGCCACGGACTAGCGGGAAGGACCGGGGAGCTGTTTTTT
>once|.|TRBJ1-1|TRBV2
CASRQGAFF
TGTGCCAGCAGACAGGGAGCTTTCTTT
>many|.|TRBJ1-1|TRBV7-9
CASTIEGNTEAFF
TGTGCCAGCACCATAGAGGGGAACACTGAAGCTTTCTTT
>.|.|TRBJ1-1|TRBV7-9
CASSLVLQGAEAFF
TGTGCCAGCAGCTTAGTTTTACAGGGCGCTGAAGCTTTCTTT
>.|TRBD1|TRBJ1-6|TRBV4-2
CASSQVGTGGSPLHF
TGTGCCAGCAGCCAAGTAGGGACAGGGGGTTCACCCCTCCACTTT
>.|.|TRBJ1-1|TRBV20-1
CSARDLGREAFF
TGCAGTGCTAGAGATTTGGGCAGGGAAGCTTTCTTT
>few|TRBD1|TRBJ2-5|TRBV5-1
CASHRDRDVQYF
TGCGCCAGCCACCGGGACAGGGACGTTCAGTACTTC
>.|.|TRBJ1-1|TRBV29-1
CSVDRDGLMNTEAFF
TGCAGCGTTGACCGGGACGGACTCATGAACACTGAAGCTTTCTTT
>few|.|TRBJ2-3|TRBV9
CASSVVPDTQYF
TGTGCCAGCAGCGTAGTGCCAGATACGCAGTATTTT
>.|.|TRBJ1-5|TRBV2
CASSDRPGFNQPQHF
TGTGCCAGCAGCGACAGACCTGGATTCAATCAGCCCCAGCATTTT
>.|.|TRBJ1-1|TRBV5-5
CASSLDPQGLEAFF
TGTGCCAGCAGCTTGGATCCCCAGGGTCTAGAAGCTTTCTTT
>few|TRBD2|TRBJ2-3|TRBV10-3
CAISESASGGTDTQYF
TGTGCCATCAGTGAGTCGGCTAGCGGGGGCACAGATACGCAGTATTTT
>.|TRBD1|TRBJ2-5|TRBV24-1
CATSDPGTGGVQTQYF
TGTGCCACCAGTGACCCAGGGACAGGGGGGGTCCAGACCCAGTACTTC
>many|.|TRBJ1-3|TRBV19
CASSTSGQGLFNTIYF
TGTGCCAGTAGTACTTCGGGGCAGGGGTTGTTTAACACCATATATTTT
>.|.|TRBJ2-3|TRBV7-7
CASSLGRQDTQYF
TGTGCCAGCAGCTTAGGGAGACAAGATACGCAGTATTTT
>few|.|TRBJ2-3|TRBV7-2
CASSLVTATDTQYF
TGTGCCAGCAGCTTGGTAACGGCCACAGATACGCAGTATTTT
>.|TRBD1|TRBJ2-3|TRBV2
CASSGDRSTDTQYF
TGTGCCAGCAGTGGGGACAGATCCACAGATACGCAGTATTTT
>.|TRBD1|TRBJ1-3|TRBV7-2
CASSPSEQGARVYF
TGTGCCAGCAGCCCATCCGAACAGGGGGCGCGGGTATATTTT
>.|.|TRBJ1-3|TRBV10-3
CAISEDSGNTIYF
TGTGCCATCAGTGAAGACTCTGGAAACACCATATATTTT
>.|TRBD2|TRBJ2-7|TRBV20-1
CSALTSGPVGEQYF
TGCAGTGCTTTGACTAGCGGGCCTGTGGGGGAGCAGTACTTC
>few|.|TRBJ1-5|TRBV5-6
CASSCQHGEYF
TGTGCCAGCAGCTGCCAACATGGGGAGTATTTT
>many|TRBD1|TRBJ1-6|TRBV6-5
CASHAFGQGDSPLHF
TGTGCCAGCCACGCTTTTGGACAGGGGGATTCACCCCTCCACTTT
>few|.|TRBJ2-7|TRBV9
CASSTFGVRSF
TGTGCCAGCAGCACCTTCGGGGTCCGGAGCTTC
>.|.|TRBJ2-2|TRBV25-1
CASSDSAGTGELFF
TGTGCCAGCAGTGATAGTGCCGGTACCGGGGAGCTGTTTTTT
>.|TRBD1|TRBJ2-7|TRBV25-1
CASSELGRGREQYF
TGTGCCAGCAGTGAACTAGGCAGGGGGCGGGAGCAGTACTTC
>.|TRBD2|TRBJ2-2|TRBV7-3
CASSLTRAGGTGELFF
TGTGCCAGCAGCTTAACGCGGGCGGGGGGCACCGGGGAGCTGTTTTTT
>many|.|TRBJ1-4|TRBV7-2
CASAFGVTTNEKLFF
TGTGCCAGCGCTTTCGGTGTCACAACTAATGAAAAACTGTTTTTT
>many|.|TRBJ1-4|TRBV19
CASSIRRDEKLFF
TGTGCCAGTAGTATCCGGCGAGATGAAAAACTGTTTTTT
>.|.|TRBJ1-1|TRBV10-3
CAISLTGRRTTEAFF
TGTGCCATCAGCCTGACGGGACGGAGGACCACTGAAGCTTTCTTT
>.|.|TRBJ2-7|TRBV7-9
CAWSATVEQYF
TGTGCCTGGAGCGCGACAGTTGAGCAGTACTTC